The rows below give T cell receptor beta chains drawn from one sample of a study of cytomegalovirus exposure and HLA in healthy donors. The method was immunoSEQ multiplex PCR; TCRdb's version includes in-frame clones alone and lacks a portion of them. The sample has roughly 110,000 clones, under 80% seen once. Sequencing was performed on PBMCs. The receptors here all came from a woman in her fifties or sixties in good health and CMV-seropositive. Each CDR3 is given with its conserved first and last residue. D genes are given only for firm matches. A clone size is listed for some rows: how often the clone was seen (once, few, many), or a class if it is expanded.

D gene,J gene,clone size,V gene,CDR3 DNA,CDR3 protein
.,TRBJ1-1,.,TRBV7-2,TGTGCCAGCAGCTTATCCCCAAGGACTGTGGACACTGAAGCTTTCTTT,CASSLSPRTVDTEAFF
TRBD2,TRBJ2-2,.,TRBV7-9,TGTGCCAGCAGCCCTAGCGGGGGTCAGAACACCGGGGAGCTGTTTTTT,CASSPSGGQNTGELFF
.,TRBJ2-1,.,TRBV13,TGTGCCAGCAGCTTAGGATGGGGGGATTCCTACAATGAGCAGTTCTTC,CASSLGWGDSYNEQFF
TRBD1,TRBJ1-6,.,TRBV4-2,TGTGCCAGCAGCCAAGGTTGGAGTGGGGGACAGGGGGCCAACTCCTATAATTCACCCCTCCACTTT,CASSQGWSGGQGANSYNSPLHF
.,TRBJ2-7,.,TRBV20-1,TGCAGTGCTCGAAAGGGGGACGAGCAGTACTTC,CSARKGDEQYF
.,TRBJ1-6,.,TRBV5-1,TGCGCCAGCAGCCTTCAGATGGGGGGACTAAATTCACCCCTCCACTTT,CASSLQMGGLNSPLHF
TRBD2,TRBJ2-1,.,TRBV30,TGTGCCTGGAGTGACTGGGAGCGGGGAGGGAATGAGCAGTTCTTC,CAWSDWERGGNEQFF
.,TRBJ2-7,.,TRBV2,TGTGCCAGCAAAAGGAGCTCCTACGAGCAGTACTTC,CASKRSSYEQYF
.,TRBJ1-5,.,TRBV7-9,TGTGCCAGCAGCTTAAGTCGAGGACGAGGGCAGCCCCAGCATTTT,CASSLSRGRGQPQHF
.,TRBJ2-7,.,TRBV28,TGTGCCAGCACCTGGGGGGGCGATTCAACCTACGAGCAGTACTTC,CASTWGGDSTYEQYF
TRBD1,TRBJ1-5,once,TRBV7-2,TGTGCCAGCAGCTTGGTTGGAGGGGGCAGTCAGCCCCAGCATTTT,CASSLVGGGSQPQHF
TRBD2,TRBJ2-4,.,TRBV7-2,TGTGCCAGCAGCTCCCGGACTAGCGGGGGGTTAAAAAACATTCAGTACTTC,CASSSRTSGGLKNIQYF
.,TRBJ1-1,.,TRBV6-5,TGTGCCAGCACCCGACACGGGGGGGCCACTGAAGCTTTCTTT,CASTRHGGATEAFF
TRBD1,TRBJ2-3,.,TRBV29-1,TGCAGCCTCACAGGGGGCACAGATACGCAGTATTTT,CSLTGGTDTQYF
TRBD2,TRBJ2-1,.,TRBV18,TGTGCCAGCTCACCCTTAGCGGGGACTTACAATGAGCAGTTCTTC,CASSPLAGTYNEQFF
.,TRBJ1-1,.,TRBV19,TGTGCCAGTAGTATAGGACCAGGGGAGAACACTGAAGCTTTCTTT,CASSIGPGENTEAFF
.,TRBJ2-3,.,TRBV19,TGTGCCAGTAGTGGAGACGCAGATACGCAGTATTTT,CASSGDADTQYF
.,TRBJ2-7,.,TRBV28,TGTGCCAGCAGTTTATCGCTGCTCCAGTACGAGCAGTACTTC,CASSLSLLQYEQYF
TRBD2,TRBJ2-3,.,TRBV30,TGTGCCTGGACCTCTAGCGGGGGTAGAACAGATACGCAGTATTTT,CAWTSSGGRTDTQYF
.,TRBJ2-1,.,TRBV11-3,TGTGCCAGCAGCAGGACATACTACAATGAGCAGTTCTTC,CASSRTYYNEQFF
.,TRBJ2-6,few,TRBV28,TGTGCCAGCAGTTTTTCAGGGTCCGGGGCCAACGTCCTGACTTTC,CASSFSGSGANVLTF
.,TRBJ2-2,.,TRBV9,TGTGCCAGCAGCGTAACAGGGACCTGGGCCGGGGAGCTGTTTTTT,CASSVTGTWAGELFF
TRBD2,TRBJ2-7,few,TRBV5-1,TGCGCCAGCAGCTTGATATTGGCGGGGGAGAGTGAGCAGTACTTC,CASSLILAGESEQYF
.,TRBJ1-1,few,TRBV6-6,TGTGCCAGCAGCCCACAGGGACGAGGGGCTGAAGCTTTCTTT,CASSPQGRGAEAFF
.,TRBJ1-3,.,TRBV11-2,TGTGCCAGCAGCTTAGAGAGGAACACCATATATTTT,CASSLERNTIYF
.,TRBJ2-5,.,TRBV9,TGTGCCAGCAGCGGAGGAGAGACCCAGTACTTC,CASSGGETQYF
.,TRBJ2-7,.,TRBV19,TGTGCCAGTAGTAAGTGGGACTTTGGTGACTACGAGCAGTACTTC,CASSKWDFGDYEQYF
.,TRBJ1-6,.,TRBV18,TGTGCCAGCTCTTCCCCGGGGGGAGAATCACCCCTCCACTTT,CASSSPGGESPLHF
.,TRBJ1-2,.,TRBV2,TGTGCCAGCAGTGAGGGCAGGGGCTATGGCTACACCTTC,CASSEGRGYGYTF
.,TRBJ1-5,.,TRBV2,TGTGCCAGCAGCCCCGGACAGAGCGGGAGTCAGCCCCAGCATTTT,CASSPGQSGSQPQHF
TRBD2,TRBJ2-3,few,TRBV2,TGTGCCAGCAGTCCTCTGACTAGCGGGGCCTACCGTGGGCGGTATTTT,CASSPLTSGAYRGRYF
.,TRBJ1-2,.,TRBV5-1,TGCGCCAGCAGCTTGGTTGGGACACAGTATGGCTACACCTTC,CASSLVGTQYGYTF
TRBD1,TRBJ1-1,.,TRBV15,TGTGCCACCAGCAGAGAGGCACAGGGGGAGGATGAAGCTTTCTTT,CATSREAQGEDEAFF
.,TRBJ1-2,once,TRBV6-1,TGTGCCAGCAGTGACAGGGGCAACTATGGCTACACCTTC,CASSDRGNYGYTF
TRBD1,TRBJ2-1,.,TRBV27,TGTGCCAGCAGTCCGTATGGGACAGGGGGTAACAATGAGCAGTTCTTC,CASSPYGTGGNNEQFF
.,TRBJ1-5,.,TRBV30,TGTGCCTGGAGTGTATTATCAGGGCAGCCCCAGCATTTT,CAWSVLSGQPQHF
.,TRBJ1-2,few,TRBV7-2,TGTGCCAGCAGCTTAGCCGCGGCAGTCAGTAACTATGGCTACACCTTC,CASSLAAAVSNYGYTF
.,TRBJ1-5,.,TRBV5-4,TGTGCCAGCAGCTTGGATGGGGGGGGTAGCAATCAGCCCCAGCATTTT,CASSLDGGGSNQPQHF
.,TRBJ2-2,.,TRBV18,TGTGCCAGCTCACCAAGGGGCGGGGCCTTGATCGGGGAGCTGTTTTTT,CASSPRGGALIGELFF
.,TRBJ1-6,.,TRBV5-4,TGTGCCACCCAACCGGGGTCCCGGGGGATTTCACCCCTCCACTTT,CATQPGSRGISPLHF
.,TRBJ2-7,few,TRBV2,TGTGCCACCCACATTCGGGGGGCGAGCGGGGCCTACGAGCAGTACTTC,CATHIRGASGAYEQYF
.,TRBJ1-5,.,TRBV7-8,TGTGCCAGCAGCCACCGGAGGTTCTATAGCAATCAGCCCCAGCATTTT,CASSHRRFYSNQPQHF
TRBD1,TRBJ1-1,.,TRBV7-8,TGTGCCAGCAGCTTAGGGGACAGGGGCTTGGGTGAAGCTTTCTTT,CASSLGDRGLGEAFF
.,TRBJ2-4,.,TRBV2,TGTGCCAGCAGTGGTGTACAGAAGATAAACATTCAGTACTTC,CASSGVQKINIQYF
.,TRBJ1-2,.,TRBV19,TGTGCCACCAAGGAGACAGCACACAACTATGGCTACACCTTC,CATKETAHNYGYTF
.,TRBJ1-1,few,TRBV6-5,TGTGCCAGCAGTTACTCGAAAATAGGGGCGAGCACTGAAGCTTTCTTT,CASSYSKIGASTEAFF
.,TRBJ2-7,.,TRBV19,TGTGCCAGTAGTATCAAACGGGGGGCAAAGGAAGAGCAGTACTTC,CASSIKRGAKEEQYF
TRBD1,TRBJ1-1,.,TRBV30,TGTGCCTGGAGGAATGTGAAAAACAGGGGGGCTGAAGCTTTCTTT,CAWRNVKNRGAEAFF
.,TRBJ1-1,.,TRBV7-2,TGTGCCAGCAGCTTAGTTGGGACTTCGAACACTGAAGCTTTCTTT,CASSLVGTSNTEAFF
.,TRBJ1-2,.,TRBV7-9,TGTGCCAGCAGCGAAAGACGGGGGAACACCTTC,CASSERRGNTF
TRBD2,TRBJ2-1,.,TRBV14,TGTGCCAGCAGCCAAGGGCAGCGGGGGGACTACAATGAGCAGTTCTTC,CASSQGQRGDYNEQFF
TRBD1,TRBJ2-7,.,TRBV15,TGTGCCACCAGCAGCCAAAGGGACAGACCCTCCTACGAGCAGTACTTC,CATSSQRDRPSYEQYF
TRBD2,TRBJ2-5,.,TRBV28,TGTGCCAGCAGTTACGGGGGGTGGGAGACCCAGTACTTC,CASSYGGWETQYF
TRBD2,TRBJ2-1,.,TRBV25-1,TGTGCCAGCAGTGAGTCTCAGAGCGGGGGGGGCAATGAGCAGTTCTTC,CASSESQSGGGNEQFF